The rows below give T cell receptor beta chains drawn from one sample of a study of T cell responses to AZD1222 COVID-19 vaccine. Here immunoSEQ multiplex PCR was the method, and the copy in TCRdb shows in-frame clones only, minus some. The sample consists of under 150,000 clones, roughly 89% of them appearing once. The sample consisted of peripheral blood, taken 28 days after the second AZD1222 dose. These receptors all stem from an adult who received the AZD1222 COVID-19 vaccine. Each CDR3 is given with its conserved first and last residue. A D gene is named only where the DNA matches it firmly. Clone sizes are given selectively: once, few, many, or a class where the clone is expanded.

D,V,J,size,CDR3,DNA
-,TRBV7-3,TRBJ1-6,-,CASSLRGASSPLHF,TGTGCCAGCAGCTTAAGGGGTGCCAGCTCACCCCTCCACTTT
TRBD1,TRBV2,TRBJ1-5,-,CASSVRQGRVSNQPQHF,TGTGCCAGCAGTGTGAGACAGGGGCGTGTGAGCAATCAGCCCCAGCATTTT
-,TRBV5-1,TRBJ2-5,-,CASSRDGYQETQYF,TGCGCCAGCAGCCGTGACGGGTACCAAGAGACCCAGTACTTC
TRBD2,TRBV27,TRBJ2-1,-,CASRTSGSSNEQFF,TGTGCCAGCAGGACTAGCGGGAGCAGCAATGAGCAGTTCTTC
-,TRBV11-2,TRBJ1-2,-,CASSLDGPPLYGYTF,TGTGCCAGCAGCTTAGACGGCCCGCCCCTCTATGGCTACACCTTC
-,TRBV7-2,TRBJ1-1,-,CASSLFPGAENTEAFF,TGTGCCAGCAGCTTATTCCCGGGGGCCGAGAACACTGAAGCTTTCTTT
-,TRBV21-1,TRBJ1-3,-,CASSRCGSRARRRNTIYF,TGTGCCAGCAGCAGGTGTGGCAGCCGGGCCCGCCGGAGAAACACCATATATTTT
TRBD2,TRBV7-3,TRBJ2-5,-,CASSLRAGVRETQYF,TGTGCCAGCAGCTTACGGGCGGGGGTGAGGGAGACCCAGTACTTC
-,TRBV13,TRBJ1-6,-,CASTTISSPLHF,TGTGCCAGCACCACCATTAGCTCACCCCTCCACTTT
-,TRBV11-2,TRBJ2-5,-,CASSRTGSGAQYF,TGTGCCAGCAGTCGAACAGGCTCAGGGGCCCAGTACTTC
-,TRBV2,TRBJ1-2,once,CASSEWTYGYTF,TGTGCCAGCAGTGAATGGACCTATGGCTACACCTTC
TRBD2,TRBV5-1,TRBJ2-2,-,CASSLVAGEGTGELFF,TGCGCCAGCAGCTTGGTGGCGGGAGAGGGCACCGGGGAGCTGTTTTTT
TRBD1,TRBV28,TRBJ1-5,-,CASSPTGVGNQPQHF,TGTGCCAGCAGTCCGACAGGGGTGGGCAATCAGCCCCAGCATTTT
-,TRBV9,TRBJ1-6,-,CASSGGRNNSPLHF,TGTGCCAGCAGCGGGGGACGGAATAATTCACCCCTCCACTTT
TRBD1,TRBV24-1,TRBJ1-4,-,CATSDLEGAREIPNEKLFF,TGTGCCACCAGTGATTTGGAGGGGGCGCGGGAGATTCCTAATGAAAAACTGTTTTTT
TRBD1,TRBV5-6,TRBJ1-2,-,CASSSEADRGYGYTF,TGTGCCAGCAGCTCGGAGGCGGACAGGGGATATGGCTACACCTTC
TRBD1,TRBV19,TRBJ2-1,-,CASSMGTGYNEQFF,TGTGCCAGTAGTATGGGGACAGGTTACAATGAGCAGTTCTTC
-,TRBV7-6,TRBJ1-6,-,CATSSEGGDPLNYNSPLHF,TGTGCCACCTCCTCGGAAGGAGGGGACCCCCTCAACTATAATTCACCCCTCCACTTT
TRBD2,TRBV7-2,TRBJ2-1,-,CASSQPAGGPGEQFF,TGTGCCAGCAGCCAGCCAGCGGGAGGGCCGGGTGAGCAGTTCTTC
TRBD1,TRBV7-9,TRBJ1-1,-,CASSFDRVGTEAFF,TGTGCCAGCAGCTTCGACAGGGTTGGGACTGAAGCTTTCTTT
TRBD2,TRBV6-2/TRBV6-3,TRBJ2-7,-,CASSYSGLAGAPGRYEQYF,TGTGCCAGCAGTTACTCTGGGCTAGCGGGGGCCCCAGGGCGGTACGAGCAGTACTTC
-,TRBV19,TRBJ1-1,once,CASSIRDGTEAFF,TGTGCCAGTAGTATCAGGGATGGGACTGAAGCTTTCTTT
-,TRBV21-1,TRBJ2-3,-,CASSKCHGGAGSDTQYF,TGTGCCAGCAGCAAATGTCATGGAGGGGCGGGCTCAGATACGCAGTATTTT
TRBD1,TRBV7-2,TRBJ1-3,-,CASSLRQGSGNTIYF,TGTGCCAGCAGCTTAAGACAGGGGTCAGGAAACACCATATATTTT
-,TRBV25-1,TRBJ2-7,medium-sized,CASSAQQGTYEQYF,TGTGCCAGCAGTGCTCAACAGGGTACCTACGAGCAGTACTTC
-,TRBV25-1,TRBJ1-1,-,CASSARGDTEAFF,TGTGCCAGCAGTGCTCGAGGGGACACTGAAGCTTTCTTT
-,TRBV11-2,TRBJ1-4,-,CASSYRPFATNEKLFF,TGTGCCAGCAGTTACCGACCCTTTGCAACTAATGAAAAACTGTTTTTT
TRBD2,TRBV9,TRBJ2-7,once,CASSVHPREGEQYF,TGTGCCAGCAGCGTCCATCCAAGGGAGGGCGAGCAGTACTTC
-,TRBV6-5,TRBJ1-1,-,CASSTRQINTEAFF,TGTGCCAGCAGTACGAGACAGATTAACACTGAAGCTTTCTTT
-,TRBV14,TRBJ2-7,-,CASGGYEQYF,TGTGCCAGCGGGGGCTACGAGCAGTACTTC
TRBD2,TRBV24-1,TRBJ2-3,-,CATKASGRADTQYF,TGTGCCACCAAGGCCAGCGGGAGGGCAGATACGCAGTATTTT
TRBD1,TRBV7-3,TRBJ2-3,-,CASSLGTGTADTQYF,TGTGCCAGCAGCTTGGGGACAGGGACCGCGGATACGCAGTATTTT
TRBD1,TRBV7-2,TRBJ2-7,-,CASSRDSLNYEQYF,TGTGCCAGCAGCCGGGACAGTTTGAACTACGAGCAGTACTTC
TRBD1,TRBV18,TRBJ1-3,-,CASSRGQGASSGNTIYF,TGTGCCAGCTCTCGAGGACAGGGGGCGAGCTCTGGAAACACCATATATTTT
TRBD2,TRBV3-1/TRBV3-2,TRBJ2-7,-,CASSDGTSGIYEQYF,TGTGCCAGCAGCGACGGGACTAGCGGGATCTACGAGCAGTACTTC
-,TRBV6-2/TRBV6-3,TRBJ1-6,-,CASSLPSTLHF,TGTGCCAGCAGCTTACCTTCCACCCTCCACTTT
-,TRBV13,TRBJ1-2,-,CASSLTATAANYGYTF,TGTGCCAGCAGCTTGACAGCCACAGCGGCTAACTATGGCTACACCTTC
-,TRBV7-2,TRBJ1-2,-,CASSAQGFYGYTF,TGTGCCAGCAGCGCCCAGGGGTTCTATGGCTACACCTTC
-,TRBV7-2,TRBJ1-1,-,CASSRPAAAMNTEAFF,TGTGCCAGCAGCAGGCCGGCGGCAGCGATGAACACTGAAGCTTTCTTT
-,TRBV6-5,TRBJ1-2,-,CASSYREGLIYGYTF,TGTGCCAGCAGTTACCGCGAGGGACTGATCTATGGCTACACCTTC
-,TRBV10-3,TRBJ1-3,once,CATRAAGNTIYF,TGTGCCACCCGGGCTGCTGGAAACACCATATATTTT
-,TRBV5-4,TRBJ1-1,-,CASSLESGRNTEAFF,TGTGCCAGCAGCTTGGAATCAGGGAGGAACACTGAAGCTTTCTTT
TRBD1,TRBV18,TRBJ1-2,-,CASSLGTGGNDYGYTF,TGTGCCAGCTCACTCGGGACAGGGGGCAATGACTATGGCTACACCTTC
TRBD1,TRBV7-2,TRBJ1-1,-,CASSLDRGAEAFF,TGTGCCAGCAGCTTAGACAGGGGTGCTGAAGCTTTCTTT
-,TRBV6-1,TRBJ1-5,-,CASSEGRDSNQPQHF,TGTGCCAGCAGTGAGGGGAGAGATAGCAATCAGCCCCAGCATTTT
TRBD2,TRBV7-9,TRBJ2-1,-,CASSFGPRLAGDNEQFF,TGTGCCAGCAGCTTCGGTCCGAGACTAGCGGGGGACAATGAGCAGTTCTTC
-,TRBV21-1,TRBJ2-7,-,CASALAQLYEQYF,TGTGCCAGCGCCCTGGCCCAACTATACGAGCAGTACTTC
-,TRBV2,TRBJ1-2,-,CASRFPVSSVVSGYTF,TGTGCCAGCAGATTCCCAGTCAGTTCGGTGGTGTCTGGCTACACCTTC
-,TRBV24-1,TRBJ2-1,-,CATSDTGLKSNEQFF,TGTGCCACCAGTGATACAGGCTTAAAGAGCAATGAGCAGTTCTTC
TRBD1,TRBV6-5,TRBJ2-1,-,CASSFRQGLHNEQFF,TGTGCCAGCAGTTTTCGACAGGGTCTCCACAATGAGCAGTTCTTC
-,TRBV6-2/TRBV6-3,TRBJ2-5,-,CASSLGHPRQETQYF,TGTGCCAGCAGTCTCGGACACCCAAGGCAAGAGACCCAGTACTTC
-,TRBV6-5,TRBJ1-5,-,CASKESGARGQPQHF,TGTGCCAGCAAGGAATCCGGGGCAAGGGGTCAGCCCCAGCATTTT
-,TRBV15,TRBJ1-1,-,CATSYRVNTEAFF,TGTGCCACCAGCTACAGGGTGAACACTGAAGCTTTCTTT
-,TRBV7-2,TRBJ1-3,-,CASSLAGLGNTIYF,TGTGCCAGCAGCTTAGCAGGGTTAGGAAACACCATATATTTT
-,TRBV11-3,TRBJ2-6,-,CASSLLGAGANVLTF,TGTGCCAGCAGCTTATTGGGGGCTGGGGCCAACGTCCTGACTTTC
-,TRBV7-9,TRBJ2-1,-,CASSLEYLGGNEQFF,TGTGCCAGCAGCTTAGAGTACCTAGGGGGTAATGAGCAGTTCTTC
-,TRBV18,TRBJ2-1,-,CASSPRRDSYNEQFF,TGTGCCAGCTCACCACGGCGGGACTCCTACAATGAGCAGTTCTTC